The TCR beta chain described here comes from a study of blood T cell repertoires in COVID-19. Overall study: Samples of COVID-19 (acute and convalescent) were obtained from the United States, Italy and Spain. The analysed material was cDNA or gDNA that came from T cells, B-cell-depleted T cells, or PBMCs.

CDR1 and CDR2 from the germline V gene are SQVTM and ANQGSEA. The CDR3 has 14 amino acids. J gave up 5 bases and V 1 base, and 7 bases lay outside the gene matches. Per the authors' pipeline: It was from reference gene primer amplification that nucleated cell counts were estimated. Generated by immunoSEQ multiplex PCR, the TCRdb table keeps only in-frame clones and is missing some. That table gives V, J and clone size, and the DNA gave D and trimming. The sample lists about 87,000 clones, roughly 84% occurring once. J is TRBJ2-7 and V is TRBV29-1, with 8 nucleotides matching TRBD1. This TCR came from a woman of 80 years or more with acute or convalescent COVID-19. Material for sequencing was peripheral blood. CDR3 nucleotides: TGCAGCGTTGAAGCTCGGACAGGGTACCACGAGCAGTACTTC. Translated, it gives CSVEARTGYHEQYF.